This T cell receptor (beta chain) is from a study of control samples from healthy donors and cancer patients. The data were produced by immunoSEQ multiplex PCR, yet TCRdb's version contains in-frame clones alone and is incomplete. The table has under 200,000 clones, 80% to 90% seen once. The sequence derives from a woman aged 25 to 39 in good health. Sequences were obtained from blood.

As DNA, the CDR3 is TGTGCCAGCAGCTTGGGAGGGTCGGGCCCAGAGACCCAGTACTTC. Its protein product is CASSLGGSGPETQYF. The chain combines TRBV13 with TRBJ2-5; 7 bases agree with TRBD2. The germline V gene encodes CDR1 PRHDT and CDR2 FYEKMQ (reference sequence). The CDR3 runs 15 residues. After removal of 3 bases from V and 4 bases from J, the junction contained 8 bases not matched to a gene.